Below, 16 T cell receptor beta chains from the same sample are listed, as sequenced in a study of blood T cell repertoires in COVID-19. Sequencing was performed with immunoSEQ multiplex PCR; in TCRdb, only in-frame clones are kept and a portion is missing. The repertoire holds some 100,000 clones, with roughly 92% as singletons. Sequencing was performed on peripheral blood. The source of these receptors is a woman aged 60-70 years with active COVID-19.

This clone was seen once. The rearrangement joins TRBV10-3 to TRBJ2-5; TRBD1 aligns across 7 bases. CDR1 is ENHRY and CDR2 is SYGVKD in the germline V gene. The V and J ends lost 0 bases and 4 bases, in that order; junction bases with no gene match: 5. The CDR3 extends over 15 amino acids. Here the CDR3 DNA reads TGTGCCATCAGTGAGTCAAGACAGGGTATAGAGACCCAGTACTTC. This gives the protein CAISESRQGIETQYF.

The chain recombines TRBV3-1 (or the pseudogene TRBV3-2) with TRBJ1-5; D not certain. From germline, CDR1 is LGHDT and CDR2 YNNKEL (reference sequence). The CDR3 spans 15 residues. Trimming left V 1 base short and J 3 bases short, with 10 bases between. The chain's CDR3 is CASSQGAGNNQPQHF. Written as DNA, the CDR3 is TGTGCCAGCAGCCAAGGAGCGGGAAACAATCAGCCCCAGCATTTT.

This chain joins TRBV6-1 and TRBJ1-1; a weak D match, TRBD1 (6 bases). The germline gives CDR1 MNHNS, CDR2 SASEGT. Trimming took 2 bases from V and 8 from J, leaving 15 bases between them. The CDR3 runs to 14 residues. Here the CDR3 DNA reads TGTGCCAGCAGTGAACAGCAGGGGATGGGGGAAGCTTTCTTT. Amino acids: CASSEQQGMGEAFF.

This rearrangement joins TRBV30 to TRBJ1-5, with D hard to call. V was cut by 0 bases and J by 3 bases, with 9 bases left in between. The germline CDR1 and CDR2 sequences are GTSNPN and SVGIG (reference sequence). CDR3 length equals 14 residues. In nucleotides, the CDR3 is TGTGCCTGGAGTGTATCAGGAAACAATCAGCCCCAGCATTTT. It codes for CAWSVSGNNQPQHF.

V usage is TRBV30 and J usage is TRBJ1-6; the D gene is possibly TRBD1 (5 bases). CDR1 and CDR2 (germline): GTSNPN, SVGIG (reference sequence). The V gene lost 2 bases and the J gene lost 7 bases, with 9 bases spanning the gap. This CDR3 has 13 residues. CDR3 sequence reads: CAWSTRGNSPLHF. The CDR3 DNA reads TGTGCCTGGAGTACAAGGGGAAATTCACCCCTCCACTTT.

A single count supports this clone. V usage is TRBV2 and J usage is TRBJ2-2, with D unresolved. V was pared by 7 bases and J by 6 bases, with 9 bases between. CDR1 is SNHLY and CDR2 is FYNNEI in the germline V gene. The CDR3 totals 12 residues. The CDR3 DNA reads as TGTGCCAGCAAGACGGGTCCCGGGGAGCTGTTTTTT. Translated, it gives CASKTGPGELFF.

The chain is built from TRBV10-2 and TRBJ2-3; TRBD2 aligns across 8 bases. V trimming: 5 bases; J trimming: 2 bases; junction bases outside the gene matches: 6. Germline V lookup: CDR1 WSHSY, CDR2 SAAADI. This CDR3 contains 15 residues. This CDR3 reads CASSPREGHTDTQYF. CDR3 sequence (DNA): TGCGCCAGCAGTCCTCGGGAGGGCCACACAGATACGCAGTATTTT.

The rearrangement uses TRBV18 and TRBJ2-5, with a weak D call TRBD2 (6 bases). Per the germline V gene, CDR1 is KGHSH and CDR2 is LQKENI. With 4 bases removed from V and 2 bases from J, the gap between germline ends came to 11 bases. The CDR3 contains 14 residues. In DNA form, the CDR3 reads TGTGCCAGCTCACAAGGGCGGGAACAAGAGACCCAGTACTTC. Translating it yields CASSQGREQETQYF.

This chain joins TRBV6-5 and TRBJ1-4; TRBD1 agrees at 10 bases. V was pared by 6 bases and J by 5 bases, with 0 bases of the junction left unmatched. Germline CDR1 is MNHEY and CDR2 is SVGAGI. The CDR3 consists of 13 residues. As DNA, the CDR3 is TGTGCCAGCAGGGGACAGGGGAATGAAAAACTGTTTTTT. Amino acids: CASRGQGNEKLFF.

This sequence joins TRBV9 and TRBJ1-2, with 8 nucleotides matching TRBD1. Trimming at V came to 4 bases and at J to 2 bases, leaving 4 bases not matched to a gene. The CDR3 is 14 amino acids. CDR1 and CDR2 (germline): SGDLS, YYNGEE. The CDR3 bases are TGTGCCAGCAGCCGCGGGGACAGGAACTATGGCTACACCTTC. This translates into CASSRGDRNYGYTF.

The V call is TRBV4-1, the J call TRBJ2-7; TRBD1 matches at 8 bases. Looked up from germline, CDR1 is MGHRA and CDR2 is YSYEKL. Trimming cost V 0 bases and J 3 bases; bases outside gene matches: 4. There are 15 residues in the CDR3. The CDR3: CASSQESGQGYEQYF. CDR3 DNA sequence: TGCGCCAGCAGCCAAGAGTCCGGACAGGGCTACGAGCAGTACTTC.

This clone came up a few times. This rearrangement joins TRBV13 to TRBJ2-5; TRBD1 agrees at 8 bases. V dropped 0 bases and J dropped 4; count of bases not matched to a gene: 13. The CDR3 is 18 residues long. Germline CDR1 is PRHDT and CDR2 is FYEKMQ (reference sequence). As DNA, the CDR3 is TGTGCCAGCAGCTTAGGTCTTCGAGGGGTCAGGGGGCCAGAGACCCAGTACTTC. This codes for CASSLGLRGVRGPETQYF.

This clone was picked up one time. V is TRBV5-4 and J is TRBJ1-5; 7 bases align to TRBD1. Trimming at V came to 1 base and at J to 3 bases, leaving 10 bases not matched to a gene. This CDR3 contains 17 residues. Germline CDR1 SGHNT, CDR2 YYREEE (reference sequence). In DNA form, the CDR3 reads TGTGCCAGCAGCTTGTCCGGGGCAGGGGGGAACAATCAGCCCCAGCATTTT. Its protein is CASSLSGAGGNNQPQHF. The full variable domain, completed using reference TRBV5-4 and TRBJ1-5, is ETGVTQSPTHLIKTRGQQVTLRCSSQSGHNTVSWYQQALGQGPQFIFQYYREEENGRGNFPPRFSGLQFPNYSSELNVNALELDDSALYLCASSLSGAGGNNQPQHFGDGTRLSIL.

This clone was counted a single time. This sequence joins TRBV6-5 and TRBJ1-4; 8 positions agree with TRBD1. Germline V gene lookup returns CDR1 MNHEY and CDR2 SVGAGI. The CDR3 consists of 14 residues. V shed 4 bases and J 8 bases; nucleotides not matched to a gene: 6. DNA for the CDR3: TGTGCCAGCAGTTCCGGACAGGGTTCAGAAAAACTGTTTTTT. It yields the protein CASSSGQGSEKLFF.

V is TRBV28 and J is TRBJ2-1; D not resolved. The CDR3 has 12 amino acids. The germline CDR1 and CDR2 sequences are MDHEN and SYDVKM. The V end lost 1 base, the J end lost 9 bases, and 7 bases lay between the germline ends. CDR3 amino acids: CASSLFYSEQFF. The CDR3 DNA is TGTGCCAGCAGTTTATTCTATAGTGAGCAGTTCTTC.

This clone was picked up a small number of times. The chain links TRBV19 to TRBJ2-6; 7 bases agree with TRBD1. Unmatched junction bases numbered 3, after V lost 4 bases and J lost 0 bases. This CDR3 spans 16 amino acids. Germline values: CDR1 LNHDA, CDR2 SQIVND (reference sequence). The CDR3 protein is CASSRTGLSGANVLTF. CDR3 coding DNA: TGTGCCAGTAGTAGGACAGGCCTCTCTGGGGCCAACGTCCTGACTTTC.